This TCR beta chain comes out of a study of blood T cell repertoires in COVID-19. Germline CDR1 SGDLS, CDR2 YYNGEE. CDR3 length: 15 amino acids. J was trimmed by 4 bases and V by 1 base; bases with no gene match: 4. The table came from immunoSEQ multiplex PCR; TCRdb's copy has only in-frame clones and leaves some out. Of some 120,000 clones detected, about 84% appear once; the ten largest clones hold 9% to 15%. This TCR was sampled from a woman aged 55-75 years with acute or convalescent COVID-19. Input material: peripheral blood. The V call is TRBV9, the J call TRBJ2-1, with 8 bases fitting TRBD1. The CDR3 protein is CASSVRTGLYNEQFF. The CDR3 nucleotides are TGTGCCAGCAGCGTACGGACAGGGTTATACAATGAGCAGTTCTTC. Looking up the rest from reference TRBV9 and TRBJ2-1 gives the full variable domain: DSGVTQTPKHLITATGQRVTLRCSPRSGDLSVYWYQQSLDQGLQFLIQYYNGEERAKGNILERFSAQQFPDLHSELNLSSLELGDSALYFCASSVRTGLYNEQFFGPGTRLTVL.